The 29 T cell receptor beta chains below all came from one sample that was sequenced in a study of T cell responses to AZD1222 COVID-19 vaccine. Using immunoSEQ multiplex PCR, the repertoire was profiled, and TCRdb retains in-frame clones only, with some absent. The top ten hold 5% of the sample, which has 80,000 or so clones, 88% seen once. The sequencing here drew on peripheral blood, taken on day 0 of MenACWY control vaccination. Receptors originate from an adult in good health.

The V and J genes are TRBV28 and TRBJ1-2; TRBD1 is a possible D gene (5 bases). Deletions cut 6 bases from V and 2 bases from J, with 13 bases between. There are 14 residues in the CDR3. Per germline, CDR1 MDHEN and CDR2 SYDVKM. Here the CDR3 reads CASSPVGGNYGYTF. DNA of the CDR3: TGTGCCAGCAGCCCTGTCGGGGGAAACTATGGCTACACCTTC.

This clone was seen only a few times. The J gene is TRBJ1-2, the V gene TRBV5-6; no definite D call. The CDR3 covers 13 residues. The V gene's germline CDR1 is SGHDT and CDR2 YYEEEE. The ends were cut back, 1 base at V and 7 bases at J, with 11 bases in the middle. The CDR3 DNA is TGTGCCAGCAGCTTGAGCCAGAGGAGTGGCTACACCTTC. Amino acids: CASSLSQRSGYTF.

The genes are TRBV5-6 and TRBJ1-2, with D hard to call. Germline CDR1 and CDR2: SGHDT and YYEEEE. CDR3 size: 14 residues. V lost 2 bases and J lost 0, with 8 bases in between. CDR3 sequence reads: CASSFGQANYGYTF. For the CDR3, the DNA is TGTGCCAGCAGCTTCGGTCAGGCTAACTATGGCTACACCTTC.

The genes are TRBV2 and TRBJ1-4; 7 bases line up with TRBD1. Germline V gene data show CDR1 as SNHLY and CDR2 as FYNNEI. The V and J ends lost 3 bases and 6 bases, in that order; junction bases with no gene match: 7. The CDR3 is 15 residues long. CDR3 DNA: TGTGCCAGCAGTGACGACAGGGAGGGAGATGAAAAACTGTTTTTT. Encoded protein: CASSDDREGDEKLFF.

The rearrangement links TRBV5-1 to TRBJ1-6; D uncertain. The germline V gene has CDR1 SGHRS and CDR2 YFSETQ. The CDR3 is 14 residues long. V dropped 0 bases and J dropped 7 bases, with 8 bases sitting between them. CDR3 coding DNA: TGCGCCAGCAGCTTGGATACGGGGAATTCACCCCTCCACTTT. It specifies CASSLDTGNSPLHF.

J is TRBJ1-6 and V is TRBV7-2; 9 bases are a match to TRBD1. The V segment lost 5 bases and the J segment 7 bases; nucleotides outside the gene matches: 6. The CDR3 loop spans 15 amino acids. In germline, CDR1 is SGHTA, CDR2 FQGNSA. The CDR3 region is CASSLRQGVNSPLHF. The CDR3 DNA follows: TGTGCCAGCAGCCTTCGACAGGGGGTAAATTCACCCCTCCACTTT.

CDR3 sequence (DNA): TGCAGTGCTAGTTCAGGGGCAGTCTACGAGCAGTACTTC. Amino acids: CSASSGAVYEQYF. This chain joins TRBV20-1 and TRBJ2-7, with a weak D call TRBD1 (6 bases). V was clipped by 3 bases and J by 3 bases, with 12 bases between them. Germline values: CDR1 DFQATT, CDR2 SNEGSKA (reference sequence). CDR3 length equals 13 residues.

The chain recombines TRBV4-1 with TRBJ2-5, with D tentatively TRBD1 or TRBD2 (5 bases each). Germline CDR1 MGHRA, CDR2 YSYEKL. Trimming left V 1 base short and J 2 bases short, with 8 bases between. The CDR3 runs 14 residues. In nucleotides, the CDR3 is TGCGCCAGCAGCCAAGTGTGGGGGCAAGAGACCCAGTACTTC. This gives the protein CASSQVWGQETQYF.

This clone was seen a handful of times. This rearrangement joins TRBV5-1 to TRBJ1-4; D may be TRBD1 (6 bases). V lost 4 bases, J lost 0 bases, and 10 bases lay in between. This CDR3 spans 15 amino acids. Looked up from germline, CDR1 is SGHRS and CDR2 is YFSETQ. The CDR3 reads CASSRRGTTNEKLFF. Written as DNA, the CDR3 is TGCGCCAGCAGCAGGAGGGGGACAACTAATGAAAAACTGTTTTTT.

The V and J genes are TRBV29-1 and TRBJ2-4; D is perhaps TRBD1 (7 bases). Trimming removed 4 bases from V and 1 base from J, with 11 bases in between. Germline values: CDR1 SQVTM, CDR2 ANQGSEA. This CDR3 comprises 14 residues. The CDR3 DNA follows: TGCAGCGTTGTCAGGGGGGATGCCAAAAACATTCAGTACTTC. This gives the protein CSVVRGDAKNIQYF.

J is TRBJ2-2 and V is TRBV4-3; tentative D call: TRBD1 (6 bases). Germline CDR1 is LGHNA and CDR2 is YSLEER. Trimming removed 0 bases from V and 0 bases from J, with 11 bases in between. The CDR3 consists of 17 residues. As DNA, the CDR3 is TGCGCCAGCAGCCAAGATTGGGGGCTCGCGAACACCGGGGAGCTGTTTTTT. Amino acids: CASSQDWGLANTGELFF.

V usage is TRBV30 and J usage is TRBJ1-6; 9 bases agree with TRBD1. Germline V gives CDR1 GTSNPN, CDR2 SVGIG (reference sequence). The J segment lost 8 bases and the V segment lost 3 bases, leaving 5 bases of the junction unmatched. This CDR3 region has 14 residues. The CDR3 reads CAWSFTGGYSPLHF. CDR3 DNA: TGTGCCTGGAGCTTCACAGGGGGCTATTCACCCCTCCACTTT.

This clone was detected a few times. The J gene is TRBJ2-7, the V gene TRBV19; D may be TRBD2 (5 bases). V was clipped by 5 bases and J by 3 bases, with 11 bases between them. The CDR3 is made up of 13 amino acids. CDR1 is LNHDA and CDR2 is SQIVND in the germline V gene (reference sequence). This CDR3 is CASSQAAFYEQYF. CDR3 nucleotide sequence: TGTGCCAGTAGTCAAGCGGCCTTCTACGAGCAGTACTTC.

The chain couples TRBV12-3 or TRBV12-4 to TRBJ1-1, with D uncertain. This CDR3 is 13 amino acids long. The V end was cut by 2 bases, the J end by 0 bases, with 4 bases between. The CDR3 protein is CASSLPLNTEAFF. The CDR3 DNA sequence: TGTGCCAGCAGTTTACCCTTGAACACTGAAGCTTTCTTT.

The chain joins TRBV4-2 to TRBJ1-4; TRBD1 might be the D (5 bases). V was cut by 4 bases and J by 5 bases, with 5 bases left in between. Germline values: CDR1 LGHNA, CDR2 YNFKEQ. CDR3 length equals 12 residues. CDR3 nucleotides: TGTGCCAGCAGCCGGACAAATGAAAAACTGTTTTTT. Amino acid sequence: CASSRTNEKLFF.

The V gene is TRBV7-8, the J gene TRBJ1-1, with D possibly being TRBD1 (6 bases). V was cut by 2 bases and J by 3 bases, with 7 bases left in between. This CDR3 comprises 13 residues. CDR1 and CDR2 (germline): SGHVS, FQNEAQ. The CDR3 sequence is CASSLRQDTEAFF. For the CDR3, the DNA is TGTGCCAGCAGCTTAAGACAGGACACTGAAGCTTTCTTT. The full variable domain, with the rest looked up from reference TRBV7-8 and TRBJ1-1, is GAGVSQSPRYKVAKRGQDVALRCDPISGHVSLFWYQQALGQGPEFLTYFQNEAQLDKSGLPSDRFFAERPEGSVSTLKIQRTQQEDSAVYLCASSLRQDTEAFFGQGTRLTVV.

The rearrangement joins TRBV4-3 to TRBJ1-1, with D tentatively TRBD1 (5 bases). The V and J ends lost 1 base and 1 base respectively, with 7 bases between them. The CDR3 consists of 14 residues. Germline V lookup: CDR1 LGHNA, CDR2 YSLEER. Here the CDR3 reads CASSQGQTNTEAFF. CDR3 DNA: TGCGCCAGCAGCCAAGGACAGACGAACACTGAAGCTTTCTTT.

This chain uses TRBV9 with TRBJ2-3; 7 bases match TRBD2. V was clipped by 2 bases and J by 11 bases; unmatched bases: 14. Germline lookup yields CDR1 SGDLS and CDR2 YYNGEE. This CDR3 region has 15 residues. The CDR3 DNA is TGTGCCAGCAGCGTGGGCCCTGGGGGGAGGGAAGAGCAGTATTTT. Its protein is CASSVGPGGREEQYF.

V gene TRBV12-3 or TRBV12-4 combines with J gene TRBJ1-6; no clear D gene. The CDR3 extends over 11 amino acids. Trimming took 1 base from V and 14 from J, leaving 6 bases between them. The CDR3 sequence: CASSLDATLHF. The CDR3 bases are TGTGCCAGCAGTTTAGATGCCACCCTCCACTTT.

This rearrangement joins TRBV5-6 to TRBJ1-2, with TRBD1 matching over 11 bases. Germline V gene lookup returns CDR1 SGHDT and CDR2 YYEEEE. This CDR3 is 17 amino acids long. J gave up 0 bases and V 4 bases, and 8 bases lay outside the gene matches. CDR3 bases: TGTGCCAGCAGCCCCGGACAGGGGGCACCAGCTAACTATGGCTACACCTTC. Amino acids: CASSPGQGAPANYGYTF.

The V and J genes are TRBV7-9 and TRBJ1-4, with D unclear. The CDR3 covers 17 residues. Germline CDR1 reads SEHNR; CDR2 reads FQNEAQ (reference sequence). V was cut by 6 bases and J by 0 bases, with 17 bases left in between. Here the CDR3 DNA reads TGTGCCAGCAGTGGGGAGCGCCGCCTTGCAACTAATGAAAAACTGTTTTTT. This encodes CASSGERRLATNEKLFF.

V usage is TRBV30 and J usage is TRBJ1-4; no definite D call. This CDR3 contains 13 residues. The germline gives CDR1 GTSNPN, CDR2 SVGIG (reference sequence). The germline V and J ends were trimmed by 5 bases and 5 bases, with 12 bases remaining between them. CDR3 region: CAWERGFNEKLFF. CDR3 nucleotides: TGTGCCTGGGAAAGAGGCTTCAATGAAAAACTGTTTTTT.

The chain recombines TRBV7-9 with TRBJ2-3; unclear D gene. V dropped 7 bases and J dropped 10 bases, with 12 bases sitting between them. Per the germline V gene, CDR1 is SEHNR and CDR2 is FQNEAQ (reference sequence). CDR3 length: 11 amino acids. The DNA of the CDR3 is TGTGCCAGCAAAGACTCTTGGGCGCAGTATTTT. Protein: CASKDSWAQYF.

The chain has TRBV5-5 and TRBJ2-7, with 9 bases fitting TRBD1. V lost 4 bases, J lost 4 bases, and 12 bases stayed unmatched. CDR3 length: 16 residues. Germline V gene lookup returns CDR1 SGHKS and CDR2 YYEKEE (reference sequence). Here the CDR3 reads CASSPDRGRGYYEQYF. The CDR3 nucleotides read TGTGCCAGCAGCCCGGACAGGGGACGCGGCTATTACGAGCAGTACTTC.

The rearrangement links TRBV27 to TRBJ1-6; weak D call: TRBD1 (6 bases). This CDR3 is 14 amino acids long. The V gene's germline CDR1 is MNHEY and CDR2 SMNVEV (reference sequence). Trimming pared 3 bases from V and 7 bases from J, leaving 10 bases between. CDR3 sequence (DNA): TGTGCCAGCAGTTTCGGACAGAGAAATTCACCCCTCCACTTT. Translation gives CASSFGQRNSPLHF.

The CDR3 DNA sequence: TGTGCCAGCTCAGTAAACATGGCTAGCTATGGCTACACCTTC. This sequence encodes CASSVNMASYGYTF. The chain is built from TRBV18 and TRBJ1-2; D unclear. CDR1 and CDR2 from the germline V gene are KGHSH and LQKENI. The CDR3 extends over 14 amino acids. V lost 5 bases, J lost 4 bases, and 14 bases lay in between. Variable domain in full (rest from reference TRBV18 and TRBJ1-2): NAGVMQNPRHLVRRRGQEARLRCSPMKGHSHVYWYRQLPEEGLKFMVYLQKENIIDESGMPKERFSAEFPKEGPSILRIQQVVRGDSAAYFCASSVNMASYGYTFGSGTRLTVV.

V is TRBV29-1 and J is TRBJ2-1; TRBD1 or TRBD2 may be the D gene (5 bases each). Germline V gene sequence: CDR1 SQVTM, CDR2 ANQGSEA. The CDR3 spans 14 residues. Trimming cost V 5 bases and J 4 bases, with 15 bases left between them. As DNA, the CDR3 is TGCAGCGTTACCTTAAGTTGGGGGTACAATGAGCAGTTCTTC. It codes for CSVTLSWGYNEQFF.

The chain joins TRBV5-8 to TRBJ1-1; D is unclear. This CDR3 spans 13 amino acids. CDR1 and CDR2 (germline): SGHTS, YDEGEE. V was cut by 5 bases and J by 3 bases, with 11 bases left in between. The CDR3 DNA sequence: TGTGCCAGCAGGGTCCGTGGGGACACTGAAGCTTTCTTT. Translation: CASRVRGDTEAFF.

DNA of the CDR3: TGCAGCGTTGGGGAGGGTCGGGGGCCCCAGCATTTT. Translating gives CSVGEGRGPQHF. The chain employs TRBV29-1 and TRBJ1-5; D ambiguous. V was trimmed by 4 bases and J by 9 bases, leaving 13 bases between them. This CDR3 comprises 12 residues. CDR1 is SQVTM and CDR2 is ANQGSEA in the germline V gene.